One sample yielded the 26 T cell receptor beta chains listed below, sequenced in a study of blood T cell repertoires in COVID-19. Sequencing used immunoSEQ multiplex PCR; TCRdb keeps in-frame clones, though not all of them. The sample yields about 150,000 clones, more than 85% seen once. Sequenced: PBMCs or T cells enriched from blood (not recorded which). These TCRs come from a woman in her fifties or sixties who had recovered from COVID-19.

V is TRBV4-3 and J is TRBJ2-6, with a possible D match to TRBD1 (6 bases). Germline V gene lookup returns CDR1 LGHNA and CDR2 YSLEER. The germline V and J ends were trimmed by 4 bases and 1 base, with 11 bases remaining between them. The CDR3 runs to 16 residues. The DNA of the CDR3 is TGCGCCAGCAGCCCCTCTAGGGGGTCTGGGGCCAACGTCCTGACTTTC. This sequence encodes CASSPSRGSGANVLTF.

The chain uses TRBV18 and TRBJ1-2, with D hard to call. The CDR3 extends over 13 amino acids. The germline CDR1 and CDR2 sequences are KGHSH and LQKENI. The ends were cut back, 2 bases at V and 6 bases at J, with 10 bases in the middle. CDR3 nucleotides: TGTGCCAGCTCACCAGATGGAGTAAATGGCTACACCTTC. It yields the protein CASSPDGVNGYTF. Together with reference TRBV18 and TRBJ1-2, the CDR3 gives the full variable domain: NAGVMQNPRHLVRRRGQEARLRCSPMKGHSHVYWYRQLPEEGLKFMVYLQKENIIDESGMPKERFSAEFPKEGPSILRIQQVVRGDSAAYFCASSPDGVNGYTFGSGTRLTVV.

This chain joins TRBV19 and TRBJ1-3; 10 nucleotides agree with TRBD1. V was clipped by 3 bases and J by 8 bases; unmatched bases: 4. The CDR3 loop spans 14 amino acids. Germline V gene lookup returns CDR1 LNHDA and CDR2 SQIVND (reference sequence). The CDR3 DNA is TGTGCCAGTAGTATCCGGGACAGGGGAGACACCATATATTTT. Residues: CASSIRDRGDTIYF.

The table lists this clone with a few counts. The chain employs TRBV18 and TRBJ1-1; D unresolved. The CDR3 is 13 amino acids. V was cut by 3 bases and J by 5 bases, with 10 bases left in between. Germline V gene sequence: CDR1 KGHSH, CDR2 LQKENI. The chain's CDR3 is CASSPPVRTEAFF. CDR3 nucleotides: TGTGCCAGCTCACCTCCGGTGCGGACTGAAGCTTTCTTT.

This clone was counted a single time. This sequence joins TRBV6-5 and TRBJ2-7, with TRBD1 identical over 9 bases. V was clipped by 8 bases and J by 0 bases; unmatched bases: 5. This CDR3 is 14 amino acids long. Germline assignment: CDR1 MNHEY and CDR2 SVGAGI. This CDR3 reads CASVDRGFSYEQYF. The CDR3 nucleotides read TGTGCCAGCGTGGACAGGGGATTCTCCTACGAGCAGTACTTC.

The V call is TRBV18, the J call TRBJ1-4, with D hard to call. Per the germline V gene, CDR1 is KGHSH and CDR2 is LQKENI. V lost 1 base and J 8 bases, leaving 5 bases between the germline ends. This CDR3 has 12 residues. The CDR3 DNA reads TGTGCCAGCTCACCACGAGGCGAAAAACTGTTTTTT. This codes for CASSPRGEKLFF.

This clone has a single count. The chain couples TRBV28 to TRBJ1-1; D uncertain. The CDR3 consists of 12 residues. The V end lost 10 bases, the J end lost 2 bases, and 11 bases lay between the germline ends. In germline, CDR1 is MDHEN, CDR2 SYDVKM. This CDR3 is CATGFRNTEAFF. The CDR3, as DNA: TGTGCCACGGGATTCCGAAACACTGAAGCTTTCTTT.

The rearrangement joins TRBV18 to TRBJ2-7, with 8 bases matching TRBD1. Germline loops: CDR1 KGHSH, CDR2 LQKENI. V lost 2 bases, J lost 6 bases, and 9 bases stayed unmatched. The CDR3 totals 15 residues. CDR3 sequence reads: CASSPTDRGYSEQYF. Here the CDR3 DNA reads TGTGCCAGCTCACCAACCGACAGGGGATATAGCGAGCAGTACTTC.

The rearrangement uses TRBV7-2 and TRBJ2-7; 8 bases are a match to TRBD2. Germline V gene data show CDR1 as SGHTA and CDR2 as FQGNSA. The V segment lost 2 bases and the J segment 2 bases; nucleotides outside the gene matches: 8. The CDR3 extends over 16 amino acids. CDR3 sequence: CASSLYASGSAYEQYF. CDR3 sequence (DNA): TGTGCCAGCAGCTTATACGCTAGCGGGTCCGCCTACGAGCAGTACTTC.

This clone was counted once. This chain links TRBV10-2 with TRBJ2-7, with TRBD2 identical over 12 bases. The CDR3 length is 16 residues. Germline CDR1 reads WSHSY; CDR2 reads SAAADI. J lost 3 bases, V lost 6 bases, and 9 bases had no gene match. CDR3 sequence (DNA): TGCGCCAGCAGGACACTAGCGGGAGGATACGACTACGAGCAGTACTTC. Translated, it gives CASRTLAGGYDYEQYF.

V usage is TRBV6-5 and J usage is TRBJ1-5; D may be TRBD1 (5 bases). The V end lost 8 bases, the J end lost 3 bases, and 17 bases lay between the germline ends. Per the germline V gene, CDR1 is MNHEY and CDR2 is SVGAGI. The CDR3 sequence is 15 residues long. As DNA, the CDR3 is TGTGCCAGCGGATCGATGGACAAGAACAATCAGCCCCAGCATTTT. Its translation is CASGSMDKNNQPQHF.

The rearrangement uses TRBV7-6 and TRBJ1-5, with D possibly being TRBD1 (5 bases). Between the trimmed V and J ends, which lost 2 bases and 16 bases, there was a span of 18 bases. CDR1 SGHVS and CDR2 FNYEAQ come from the germline V gene. CDR3 length: 13 residues. As DNA, the CDR3 is TGTGCCAGCAGCTTATCAACGGACACCTACCGACATTTT. Translating gives CASSLSTDTYRHF.

The chain uses TRBV10-3 and TRBJ1-1, with unresolved D. The germline V and J ends were trimmed by 3 bases and 3 bases, with 5 bases remaining between them. Germline CDR1 and CDR2: ENHRY and SYGVKD. This CDR3 region has 12 residues. CDR3: CAISESDTEAFF. The CDR3 DNA reads TGTGCCATCAGTGAATCAGACACTGAAGCTTTCTTT.

The genes are TRBV6-2 or TRBV6-3 and TRBJ2-7, with TRBD2 matching 7 bases. The germline V gene has CDR1 MNHEY and CDR2 SVGEGT. This CDR3 region has 16 residues. J gave up 4 bases and V 4 bases, and 13 bases lay outside the gene matches. CDR3 in DNA: TGTGCCAGCAGTTCCCGGTGGAGCGGGACTTTATACGAGCAGTACTTC. It translates to CASSSRWSGTLYEQYF.

This rearrangement joins TRBV29-1 to TRBJ1-5; possibly TRBD1 for D (6 bases). CDR3 size: 14 residues. Germline CDR1 reads SQVTM; CDR2 reads ANQGSEA. The V end was cut by 4 bases, the J end by 7 bases, with 17 bases between. The CDR3 bases are TGCAGCGTTGGCTTAACAGGGCCAGGCCAGCCCCAGCATTTT. This gives the protein CSVGLTGPGQPQHF.

This clone was observed once. The chain is built from TRBV30 and TRBJ1-5; D possibly corresponds to TRBD1 (5 bases). V lost 1 base and J 8 bases, leaving 21 bases between the germline ends. The germline CDR1 and CDR2 sequences are GTSNPN and SVGIG (reference sequence). The CDR3 has 16 amino acids. CDR3 sequence (DNA): TGTGCCTGGAGTGAAAACCCGGGCCACAGGTGGGAGCCCCAGCATTTT. Protein: CAWSENPGHRWEPQHF.

V is TRBV19 and J is TRBJ2-3; 7 nucleotides match TRBD2. Germline CDR1 reads LNHDA; CDR2 reads SQIVND (reference sequence). CDR3 length equals 15 residues. Trimming took 6 bases from V and 2 from J; bases not matched to a gene: 8. Here the CDR3 DNA reads TGTGCCAGTAGGAAGAGCGGGGCTCTCACAGATACGCAGTATTTT. It codes for CASRKSGALTDTQYF.

The table lists this clone with a few counts. The CDR3 DNA reads TGTGCCAGCAGTGAAAATTGGGGGACAGCTTATGGCTACACCTTC. This translates into CASSENWGTAYGYTF. The rearrangement links TRBV6-1 to TRBJ1-2, with 7 bases matching TRBD1. This CDR3 comprises 15 residues. J was trimmed by 5 bases and V by 2 bases; bases with no gene match: 8. The V gene's germline CDR1 is MNHNS and CDR2 SASEGT.

The chain uses TRBV9 and TRBJ2-3; 7 nucleotides match TRBD2. Looked up from germline, CDR1 is SGDLS and CDR2 is YYNGEE. The CDR3 is 15 residues long. V shed 6 bases and J 0 bases; nucleotides not matched to a gene: 7. The CDR3 sequence: CASNPSGISTDTQYF. The CDR3 DNA sequence: TGTGCCAGCAACCCAAGCGGGATAAGCACAGATACGCAGTATTTT.

This chain joins TRBV29-1 and TRBJ1-2; 7 positions agree with TRBD1. CDR3 size: 12 residues. V dropped 6 bases and J dropped 8; count of bases not matched to a gene: 9. Germline assignment: CDR1 SQVTM and CDR2 ANQGSEA. CDR3 coding DNA: TGCAGCGTCCGAACAGGGGAAAGAGGCTACACCTTC. Protein product: CSVRTGERGYTF.

This clone appeared a single time. The chain combines TRBV7-9 with TRBJ2-4; 7 nucleotides align to TRBD2. Germline V CDR1 and CDR2: SEHNR, FQNEAQ (reference sequence). CDR3 length: 17 amino acids. The trim removed 2 bases at V and 2 bases at J, leaving 9 bases unmatched. The CDR3 DNA reads as TGTGCCAGCAGCTTATGGGGCGGGAGTAGTTCCAAAAACATTCAGTACTTC. Protein sequence: CASSLWGGSSSKNIQYF. Drawing the rest from reference TRBV7-9 and TRBJ2-4, the complete variable domain is DTGVSQNPRHKITKRGQNVTFRCDPISEHNRLYWYRQTLGQGPEFLTYFQNEAQLEKSRLLSDRFSAERPKGSFSTLEIQRTEQGDSAMYLCASSLWGGSSSKNIQYFGAGTRLSVL.

This clone was recorded a few times. This chain links TRBV3-1 (or the pseudogene TRBV3-2) with TRBJ1-2; D is uncertain. Germline loops: CDR1 LGHDT, CDR2 YNNKEL (reference sequence). CDR3 length: 15 residues. V lost 2 bases and J lost 1, with 11 bases in between. The CDR3: CASSQSSIINYGYTF. The CDR3 bases are TGTGCCAGCAGCCAATCTTCTATAATTAACTATGGCTACACCTTC.

V usage is TRBV10-3 and J usage is TRBJ2-7, with D possibly being TRBD1 (5 bases). Germline V gene sequence: CDR1 ENHRY, CDR2 SYGVKD. CDR3 length: 14 residues. The germline V and J ends were trimmed by 0 bases and 3 bases, with 9 bases remaining between them. The CDR3 loop reads CAISESQGDYEQYF. In DNA, the CDR3 is TGTGCCATCAGTGAGTCTCAGGGTGACTACGAGCAGTACTTC.

The V call is TRBV19, the J call TRBJ2-7, with 7 bases lining up with TRBD1. Trimming at V came to 0 bases and at J to 9 bases, leaving 8 bases not matched to a gene. The CDR3 runs to 14 residues. Germline CDR1 and CDR2: LNHDA and SQIVND (reference sequence). In DNA, the CDR3 is TGTGCCAGTAGTATAGAAAACAGGGGAAATGGGCAGTACTTC. Its protein product is CASSIENRGNGQYF.

V is TRBV4-2 and J is TRBJ1-5, with D unclear. Germline loops: CDR1 LGHNA, CDR2 YNFKEQ. Trimming took 0 bases from V and 3 from J, leaving 9 bases between them. This CDR3 contains 15 residues. This chain's CDR3 is CASSQDGGLNQPQHF. The CDR3 DNA reads TGTGCCAGCAGCCAAGATGGCGGACTCAATCAGCCCCAGCATTTT.

The rearrangement uses TRBV6-5 and TRBJ2-1; 8 bases fit TRBD2. Germline V lookup: CDR1 MNHEY, CDR2 SVGAGI. CDR3 length: 15 amino acids. J lost 3 bases, V lost 6 bases, and 7 bases had no gene match. CDR3 sequence reads: CASSPPGTSYNEQFF. CDR3 in DNA: TGTGCCAGCAGCCCCCCGGGGACTAGCTACAATGAGCAGTTCTTC.